One sample yielded the 2 T cell receptor beta chains listed below, sequenced in a study of lymphopenia after photon versus proton radiotherapy. The method was immunoSEQ multiplex PCR; TCRdb's version includes in-frame clones alone and lacks a portion of them. The sample lists fewer than 50,000 clones; less than 90% were seen once. The starting material was peripheral blood, obtained from a patient treated with photon-based radiotherapy. The receptors derive from a man aged 40-49 years with gastric cancer.

V is TRBV2 and J is TRBJ1-1; no reliable D call. V gave up 6 bases and J gave up 1 base, with 12 bases separating them. Germline V gene data show CDR1 as SNHLY and CDR2 as FYNNEI. This CDR3 contains 14 residues. The chain's CDR3 is CASRGGWGNTEAFF. Here the CDR3 DNA reads TGTGCCAGCAGGGGCGGGTGGGGGAACACTGAAGCTTTCTTT. The full variable domain, completed using reference TRBV2 and TRBJ1-1, is EPEVTQTPSHQVTQMGQEVILRCVPISNHLYFYWYRQILGQKVEFLVSFYNNEISEKSEIFDDQFSVERPDGSNFTLKIRSTKLEDSAMYFCASRGGWGNTEAFFGQGTRLTVV.

This clone was observed a few times. J is TRBJ2-5 and V is TRBV5-1; D is possibly TRBD2 (6 bases). The CDR3 covers 15 residues. Trimming stripped 0 bases from V and 1 base from J, with 10 bases between. The germline gives CDR1 SGHRS, CDR2 YFSETQ. The CDR3 sequence is CASSLVEGRQETQYF. The CDR3 bases are TGCGCCAGCAGCTTGGTGGAGGGGCGCCAAGAGACCCAGTACTTC.